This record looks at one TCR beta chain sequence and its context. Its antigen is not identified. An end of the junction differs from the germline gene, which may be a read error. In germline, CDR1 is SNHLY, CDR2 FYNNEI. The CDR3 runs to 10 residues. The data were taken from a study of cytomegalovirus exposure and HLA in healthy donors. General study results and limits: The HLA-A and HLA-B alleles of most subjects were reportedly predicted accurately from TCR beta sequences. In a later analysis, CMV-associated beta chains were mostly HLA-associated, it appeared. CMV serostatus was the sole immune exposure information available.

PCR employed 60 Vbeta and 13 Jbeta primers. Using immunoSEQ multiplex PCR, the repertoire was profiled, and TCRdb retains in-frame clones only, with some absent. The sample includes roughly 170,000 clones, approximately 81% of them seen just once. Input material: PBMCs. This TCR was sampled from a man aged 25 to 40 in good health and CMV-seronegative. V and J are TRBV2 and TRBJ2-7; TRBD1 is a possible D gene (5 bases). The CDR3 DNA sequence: TGTGCCAGCAGTCTGACAGATACGCACTTC. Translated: CASSLTDTHF.